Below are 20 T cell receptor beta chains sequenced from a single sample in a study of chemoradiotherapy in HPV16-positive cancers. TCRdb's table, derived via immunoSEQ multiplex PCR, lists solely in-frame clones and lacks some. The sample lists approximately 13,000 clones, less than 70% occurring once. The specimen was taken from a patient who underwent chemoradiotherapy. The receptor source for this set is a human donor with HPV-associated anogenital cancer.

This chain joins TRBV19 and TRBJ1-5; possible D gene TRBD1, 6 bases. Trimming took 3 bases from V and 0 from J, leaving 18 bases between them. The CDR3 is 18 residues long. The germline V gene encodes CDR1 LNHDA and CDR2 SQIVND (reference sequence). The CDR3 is CASSMPQQGFYSNQPQHF. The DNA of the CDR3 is TGTGCCAGTAGTATGCCCCAGCAGGGGTTCTATAGCAATCAGCCCCAGCATTTT.

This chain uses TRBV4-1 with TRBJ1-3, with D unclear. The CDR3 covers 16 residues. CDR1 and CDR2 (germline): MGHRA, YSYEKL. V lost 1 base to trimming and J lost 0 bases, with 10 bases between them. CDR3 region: CASSQAFTNSGNTIYF. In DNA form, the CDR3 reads TGCGCCAGCAGCCAAGCGTTTACCAACTCTGGAAACACCATATATTTT.

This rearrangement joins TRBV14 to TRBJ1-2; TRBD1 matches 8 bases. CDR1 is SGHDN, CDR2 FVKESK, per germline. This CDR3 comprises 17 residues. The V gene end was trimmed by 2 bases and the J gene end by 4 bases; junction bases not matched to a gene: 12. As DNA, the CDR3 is TGTGCCAGCAGCCAATTCCGAGTCAGGGGGCCGTCCTATGGCTACACCTTC. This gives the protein CASSQFRVRGPSYGYTF.

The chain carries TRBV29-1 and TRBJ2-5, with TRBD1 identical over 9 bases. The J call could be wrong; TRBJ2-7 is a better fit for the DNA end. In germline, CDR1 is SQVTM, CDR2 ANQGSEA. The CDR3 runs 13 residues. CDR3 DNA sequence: TGCAGCGTTAAGGGACAGGGTGCCCACGAGCAGTACTTC. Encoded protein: CSVKGQGAHEQYF.

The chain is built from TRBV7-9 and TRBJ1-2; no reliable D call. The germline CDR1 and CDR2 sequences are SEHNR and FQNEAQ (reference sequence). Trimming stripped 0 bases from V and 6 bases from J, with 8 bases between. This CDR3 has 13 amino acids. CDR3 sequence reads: CASSLAGSDGYTF. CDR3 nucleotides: TGTGCCAGCAGCTTAGCTGGGAGCGATGGCTACACCTTC.

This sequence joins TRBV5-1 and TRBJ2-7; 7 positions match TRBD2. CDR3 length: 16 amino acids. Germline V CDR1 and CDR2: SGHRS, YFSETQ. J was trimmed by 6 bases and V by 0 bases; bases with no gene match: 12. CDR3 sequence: CASSLGSFGLETEQYF. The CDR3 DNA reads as TGCGCCAGCAGCTTGGGCTCCTTCGGACTAGAAACCGAGCAGTACTTC.

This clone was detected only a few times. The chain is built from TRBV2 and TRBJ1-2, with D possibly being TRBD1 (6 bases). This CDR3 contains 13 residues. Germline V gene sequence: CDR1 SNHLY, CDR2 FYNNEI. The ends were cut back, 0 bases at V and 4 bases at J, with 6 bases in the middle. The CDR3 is CASSEAGGYGYTF. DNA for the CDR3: TGTGCCAGCAGTGAAGCAGGGGGCTATGGCTACACCTTC.

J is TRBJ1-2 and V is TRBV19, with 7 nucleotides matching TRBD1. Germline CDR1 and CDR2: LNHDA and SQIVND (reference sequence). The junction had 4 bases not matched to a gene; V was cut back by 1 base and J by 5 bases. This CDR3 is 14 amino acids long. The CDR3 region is CASSIVQGNYGYTF. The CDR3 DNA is TGTGCCAGTAGTATAGTACAGGGGAATTATGGCTACACCTTC.

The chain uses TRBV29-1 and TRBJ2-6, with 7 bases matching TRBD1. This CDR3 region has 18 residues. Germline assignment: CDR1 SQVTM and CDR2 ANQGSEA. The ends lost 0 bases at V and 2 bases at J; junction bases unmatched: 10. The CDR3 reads CSVEDRRTGFTGANVLTF. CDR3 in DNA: TGCAGCGTTGAAGACCGAAGGACAGGTTTCACTGGGGCCAACGTCCTGACTTTC.

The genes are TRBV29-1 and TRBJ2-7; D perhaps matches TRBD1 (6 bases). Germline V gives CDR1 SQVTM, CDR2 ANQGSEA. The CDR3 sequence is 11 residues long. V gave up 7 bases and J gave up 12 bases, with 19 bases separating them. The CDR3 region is CSGVSGGEVYF. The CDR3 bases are TGCAGCGGGGTGTCTGGGGGCGAAGTGTACTTC.

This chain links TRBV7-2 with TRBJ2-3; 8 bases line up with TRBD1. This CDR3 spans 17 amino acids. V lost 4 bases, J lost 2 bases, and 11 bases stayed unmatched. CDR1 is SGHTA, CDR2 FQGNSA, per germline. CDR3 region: CASSYRQGPSATDTQYF. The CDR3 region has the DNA TGTGCCAGCAGCTACAGACAGGGGCCCTCTGCCACAGATACGCAGTATTTT.

CDR3 in amino acids: CAISEVRGGRETQYF. In DNA form, the CDR3 reads TGTGCCATCAGTGAGGTCCGGGGGGGACGGGAGACCCAGTACTTC. The rearrangement uses TRBV10-3 and TRBJ2-5; 8 nucleotides align to TRBD2. The CDR3 is made up of 15 amino acids. V was clipped by 2 bases and J by 5 bases; unmatched bases: 7. Germline V CDR1 and CDR2: ENHRY, SYGVKD.

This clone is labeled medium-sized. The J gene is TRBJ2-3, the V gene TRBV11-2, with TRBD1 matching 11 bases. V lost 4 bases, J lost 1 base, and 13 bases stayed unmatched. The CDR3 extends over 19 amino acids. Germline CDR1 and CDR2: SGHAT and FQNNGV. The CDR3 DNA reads TGTGCCAGCAGCTGGAGCGGGACAGGGGGTACTATGGGCACAGATACGCAGTATTTT. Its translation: CASSWSGTGGTMGTDTQYF.

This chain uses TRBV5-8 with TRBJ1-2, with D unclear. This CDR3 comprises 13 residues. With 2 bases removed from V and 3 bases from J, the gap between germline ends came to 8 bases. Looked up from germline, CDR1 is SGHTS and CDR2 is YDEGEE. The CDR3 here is CASSFRRDYGYTF. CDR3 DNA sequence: TGTGCCAGCAGCTTTCGGCGCGACTATGGCTACACCTTC.

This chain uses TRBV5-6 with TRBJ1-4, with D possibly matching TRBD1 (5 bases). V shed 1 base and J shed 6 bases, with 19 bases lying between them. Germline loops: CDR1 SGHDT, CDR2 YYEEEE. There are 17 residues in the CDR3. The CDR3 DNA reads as TGTGCCAGCAGCTTGTTCCGCCGGGCGTCGGGGGATGAAAAACTGTTTTTT. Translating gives CASSLFRRASGDEKLFF.

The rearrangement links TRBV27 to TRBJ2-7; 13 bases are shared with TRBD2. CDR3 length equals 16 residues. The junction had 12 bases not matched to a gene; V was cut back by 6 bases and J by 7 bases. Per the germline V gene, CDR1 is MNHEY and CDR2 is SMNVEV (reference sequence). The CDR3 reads CASSRSGLAGVREQYF. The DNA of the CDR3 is TGTGCCAGCAGCCGCTCTGGACTAGCGGGGGTGCGAGAGCAGTACTTC.

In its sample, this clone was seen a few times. The CDR3 region has the DNA TGTGCCAGCAGCTTAGCGTCCCAGGGGCTGGGGTGGTCGAGTAATTCACCCCTCCACTTT. Its translation: CASSLASQGLGWSSNSPLHF. The V gene is TRBV7-2, the J gene TRBJ1-6, with D possibly matching TRBD1 (6 bases). Germline V gene lookup returns CDR1 SGHTA and CDR2 FQGNSA. The V and J ends lost 0 bases and 6 bases respectively, with 24 bases between them. The CDR3 totals 20 residues.

CDR3 sequence reads: CASRASGETQYF. The CDR3 DNA reads as TGTGCCAGCAGGGCTAGCGGGGAGACCCAGTACTTC. The V call is TRBV5-4, the J call TRBJ2-5; 8 nucleotides match TRBD2. Per germline, CDR1 SGHNT and CDR2 YYREEE (reference sequence). J was trimmed by 5 bases and V by 5 bases; bases with no gene match: 2. The CDR3 totals 12 residues. Variable domain in full (rest from reference TRBV5-4 and TRBJ2-5): ETGVTQSPTHLIKTRGQQVTLRCSSQSGHNTVSWYQQALGQGPQFIFQYYREEENGRGNFPPRFSGLQFPNYSSELNVNALELDDSALYLCASRASGETQYFGPGTRLLVL.

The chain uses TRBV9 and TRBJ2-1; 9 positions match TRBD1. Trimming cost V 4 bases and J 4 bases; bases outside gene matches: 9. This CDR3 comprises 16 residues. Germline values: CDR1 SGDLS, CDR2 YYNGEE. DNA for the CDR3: TGTGCCAGCAGCCAAGGACAGGGGCCGTCGTACAATGAGCAGTTCTTC. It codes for CASSQGQGPSYNEQFF.

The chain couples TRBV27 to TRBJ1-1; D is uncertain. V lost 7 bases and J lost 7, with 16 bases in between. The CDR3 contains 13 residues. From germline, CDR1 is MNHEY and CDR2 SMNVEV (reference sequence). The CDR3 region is CASKDSLGFEAFF. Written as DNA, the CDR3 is TGTGCCAGCAAAGACTCTCTCGGATTTGAAGCTTTCTTT.